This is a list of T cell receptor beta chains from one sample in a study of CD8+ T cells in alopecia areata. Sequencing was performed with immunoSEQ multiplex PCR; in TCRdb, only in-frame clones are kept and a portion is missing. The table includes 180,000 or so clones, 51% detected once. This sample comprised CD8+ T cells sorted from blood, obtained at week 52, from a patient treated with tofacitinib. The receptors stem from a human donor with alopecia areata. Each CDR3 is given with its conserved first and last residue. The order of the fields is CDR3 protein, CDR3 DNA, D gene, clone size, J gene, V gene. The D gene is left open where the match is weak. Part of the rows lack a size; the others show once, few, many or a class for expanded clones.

CATAGGSGANVLTF,TGTGCCACCGCCGGGGGGTCTGGGGCCAACGTCCTGACTTTC,TRBD2,few,TRBJ2-6,TRBV6-5
CSVEGETTEAFF,TGCAGCGTTGAAGGAGAGACCACTGAAGCTTTCTTT,.,.,TRBJ1-1,TRBV29-1
CAWSALYAGRYEQYF,TGTGCCTGGAGTGCCCTCTATGCGGGCCGCTACGAGCAGTACTTC,.,.,TRBJ2-7,TRBV30
CASSGQPTQNSPLHF,TGTGCCAGCAGTGGACAGCCTACTCAGAATTCACCCCTCCACTTT,.,.,TRBJ1-6,TRBV27
CASSGGYQETQYF,TGTGCCAGCAGCGGGGGGTACCAAGAGACCCAGTACTTC,.,.,TRBJ2-5,TRBV9
CASSLRDIRLEEQYF,TGTGCCAGCAGCTTGCGGGACATCCGCCTTGAGGAGCAGTACTTC,.,.,TRBJ2-7,TRBV11-2
CSVLGETGELFF,TGCAGCGTTTTGGGGGAGACCGGGGAGCTGTTTTTT,.,few,TRBJ2-2,TRBV29-1
CASSQGAGTGPSPLHF,TGCGCCAGCAGCCAGGGGGCAGGGACAGGACCTTCACCCCTCCACTTT,TRBD1,.,TRBJ1-6,TRBV4-3
CASSYSGDLEDTQYF,TGTGCCAGCAGCTACTCCGGGGACCTAGAAGATACGCAGTATTTT,.,once,TRBJ2-3,TRBV11-2
CASSPTGAQGDETQYF,TGCGCCAGCAGCCCAACGGGGGCCCAGGGTGATGAGACCCAGTACTTC,.,.,TRBJ2-5,TRBV4-1
CASSLEGYGKRTEAFF,TGTGCCAGCAGCTTAGAAGGGTATGGCAAGCGGACTGAAGCTTTCTTT,.,.,TRBJ1-1,TRBV13
CASSLSSGYEQYF,TGTGCCAGCAGCTTAAGTTCCGGCTACGAGCAGTACTTC,.,few,TRBJ2-7,TRBV13
CASSQELAETSYEQYF,TGCGCCAGCAGCCAAGAGCTAGCGGAGACCTCCTACGAGCAGTACTTC,TRBD2,once,TRBJ2-7,TRBV4-3
CASSYAESYEQYF,TGTGCCAGCAGTTACGCAGAGAGTTACGAGCAGTACTTC,.,.,TRBJ2-7,TRBV6-5
CASSLAGSYEQYF,TGCGCCAGCAGCTTGGCAGGGTCCTACGAGCAGTACTTC,.,.,TRBJ2-7,TRBV5-1
CASSQDTASGTYGVNEQFF,TGCGCCAGCAGCCAAGATACGGCTAGCGGGACTTACGGGGTCAATGAGCAGTTCTTC,TRBD2,.,TRBJ2-1,TRBV4-1
CSVAGGGANYEQYF,TGCAGCGTTGCTGGCGGGGGGGCTAACTACGAGCAGTACTTC,TRBD2,.,TRBJ2-7,TRBV29-1
CASSPTGTGRAFF,TGTGCCAGCAGCCCGACCGGGACAGGACGTGCTTTCTTT,TRBD1,.,TRBJ1-1,TRBV7-6
CASSSSPLVAAKNIQYF,TGTGCCAGCAGCTCATCCCCACTAGTAGCTGCCAAAAACATTCAGTACTTC,.,.,TRBJ2-4,TRBV2
CASSQEPRGTEAFF,TGCGCCAGCAGCCAGGAACCGAGGGGCACTGAAGCTTTCTTT,.,once,TRBJ1-1,TRBV4-1
CASSQDRGQGFYGYTF,TGTGCCAGCAGCCAAGATCGAGGACAGGGGTTCTACGGCTACACCTTC,TRBD1,.,TRBJ1-2,TRBV14
CASSPLGQETQYF,TGTGCCAGCAGCCCCCTCGGGCAAGAGACCCAGTACTTC,.,.,TRBJ2-5,TRBV6-5
CAWIPGGGQETQYF,TGTGCCTGGATCCCCGGGGGGGGACAAGAGACCCAGTACTTC,TRBD2,few,TRBJ2-5,TRBV30
CASSPPSGRENTGELFF,TGTGCCAGCTCACCACCGAGTGGCAGGGAGAACACCGGGGAGCTGTTTTTT,.,few,TRBJ2-2,TRBV18
CASSSRHKLFF,TGTGCCAGCAGCTCCAGACATAAACTGTTTTTT,.,few,TRBJ1-4,TRBV7-9
CASSLDRPDTQYF,TGTGCCAGCAGCCTCGACCGACCAGATACGCAGTATTTT,.,once,TRBJ2-3,TRBV5-4
CASSLGLAADTQYF,TGTGCCAGCAGCTTGGGACTAGCGGCAGATACGCAGTATTTT,TRBD2,.,TRBJ2-3,TRBV7-2
CAISENTGELFF,TGTGCCATCAGTGAGAATACCGGGGAGCTGTTTTTT,.,few,TRBJ2-2,TRBV10-3
CASSNSSGANVLTF,TGTGCCAGCAGCAACAGCTCTGGGGCCAACGTCCTGACTTTC,.,few,TRBJ2-6,TRBV6-1
CASSPRVDTQYF,TGTGCCAGCAGCCCGCGGGTAGATACGCAGTATTTT,.,.,TRBJ2-3,TRBV5-6
CASSPRPPNEKLFF,TGTGCCAGCAGCCCCAGGCCGCCTAATGAAAAACTGTTTTTT,.,.,TRBJ1-4,TRBV7-9
CASSLEGGTNTEAFF,TGTGCCAGCAGCTTAGAGGGGGGGACGAACACTGAAGCTTTCTTT,.,few,TRBJ1-1,TRBV13
CATSRGWTGTETQYF,TGTGCCACCAGCAGAGGTTGGACAGGGACGGAGACCCAGTACTTC,TRBD1,.,TRBJ2-5,TRBV15
CASTPRGLRRMFF,TGTGCCAGCACCCCTCGGGGGCTACGACGAATGTTCTTC,.,few,TRBJ2-1,TRBV7-2
CASSDGQPQHF,TGTGCCAGCAGTGACGGGCAGCCCCAGCATTTT,.,few,TRBJ1-5,TRBV2
CASSQDYEGDGYTF,TGCGCCAGCAGCCAAGATTACGAGGGAGATGGCTACACCTTC,.,.,TRBJ1-2,TRBV4-3
CASSWEETQYF,TGTGCCAGCAGTTGGGAGGAGACCCAGTACTTC,.,few,TRBJ2-5,TRBV2
CASSLGQNTEAFF,TGTGCCAGCAGCTTAGGGCAGAACACTGAAGCTTTCTTT,.,few,TRBJ1-1,TRBV7-3
CASWRGGRETQYF,TGTGCCAGCTGGCGGGGGGGCCGGGAGACCCAGTACTTC,TRBD2,.,TRBJ2-5,TRBV6-5
CASSFLHTYEQYF,TGTGCCAGCAGTTTTCTACATACCTACGAGCAGTACTTC,.,.,TRBJ2-7,TRBV27
CASRPRLDNTGELFF,TGTGCCAGCAGACCCCGACTAGACAACACCGGGGAGCTGTTTTTT,.,.,TRBJ2-2,TRBV13
CASSGGAYEQYF,TGTGCCAGCAGCGGGGGGGCCTACGAGCAGTACTTC,TRBD2,few,TRBJ2-7,TRBV5-6
CSVEEETLNYGYTF,TGCAGCGTTGAAGAAGAGACGCTTAACTATGGCTACACCTTC,.,.,TRBJ1-2,TRBV29-1
CATAGANTGELFF,TGTGCCACAGCAGGGGCGAACACCGGGGAGCTGTTTTTT,.,.,TRBJ2-2,TRBV6-5
CASSLAAEYYEQYF,TGTGCCAGCAGCTTGGCGGCAGAATACTACGAGCAGTACTTC,.,.,TRBJ2-7,TRBV5-6